These 12 T cell receptor beta chains were sequenced from one sample in a study of CD8 T cells in ankylosing spondylitis. Study-wide results and limits: A TCR beta motif of 8 or 9 highly homologous variants appeared characteristic of ankylosing spondylitis blood.

What these receptors recognize is not known. MiXCR, run by TCRdb on the 5' RACE reads, gives a single entry per CDR3 protein. The sample comprises 450,000 to 550,000 distinct CDR3 sequences, less than 6% of which are singletons, and 3% to 4.5% rests with the top ten. Sequencing was carried out using blood, either unsorted or a sorted T cell fraction (not recorded which). The receptors derive from a male donor with ankylosing spondylitis.

This clonotype was observed at least ten times. The chain joins TRBV20-1 to TRBJ2-5; D is tentatively TRBD1 or TRBD2 (5 bases each). Between the trimmed V and J ends, which lost 0 bases and 7 bases, there was a span of 18 bases. This CDR3 has 15 amino acids. The germline CDR1 and CDR2 sequences are DFQATT and SNEGSKA (reference sequence). The CDR3 DNA reads as TGCAGTGCTAGAGATCCCGGCCGGGGCCGTGGGACCCAGTACTTC. Encoded protein: CSARDPGRGRGTQYF.

This clonotype was recorded many times. The chain links TRBV20-1 to TRBJ1-2, with 8 bases matching TRBD1. Trimming at V came to 3 bases and at J to 5 bases, leaving 20 bases not matched to a gene. Germline values: CDR1 DFQATT, CDR2 SNEGSKA (reference sequence). The CDR3 length is 18 residues. The chain's CDR3 is CSARTIWQGARGWYGYTF. Here the CDR3 DNA reads TGCAGTGCTAGGACCATTTGGCAGGGGGCCAGAGGCTGGTATGGCTACACCTTC.

This clonotype was found many times. This chain joins TRBV4-3 and TRBJ2-3, with 12 positions matching TRBD2. Germline V CDR1 and CDR2: LGHNA, YSLEER. This CDR3 contains 16 residues. Losses at the gene ends were 4 bases for V and 4 bases for J; bases not matched to a gene: 6. The CDR3 DNA follows: TGCGCCAGCAGCCGAGGACTAGCGGGAAATTCAGATACGCAGTATTTT. The encoded protein is CASSRGLAGNSDTQYF.

This clonotype was recorded at least ten times. The chain recombines TRBV4-1 with TRBJ2-1; 7 bases align to TRBD1. The CDR3 length is 14 residues. V lost 6 bases to trimming and J lost 4 bases; unmatched junction nucleotides: 6. Germline-derived CDR1 and CDR2 are MGHRA and YSYEKL. CDR3 in DNA: TGCGCCAGCAGAGGGGGCAGTCAGTACAATGAGCAGTTCTTC. It encodes CASRGGSQYNEQFF.

This clonotype was detected ten times or more. This sequence joins TRBV12-3 or TRBV12-4 and TRBJ1-6; weak D call: TRBD1 (6 bases). The CDR3 has 14 residues. Trimming took off 6 bases at V and 7 bases at J, with 13 bases between the two ends. The CDR3 DNA reads as TGTGCCAGCAGACGGACAGCGGTGAATTCACCCCTCCACTTT. Its protein is CASRRTAVNSPLHF.

This clonotype was counted many times. This CDR3 reads CAISDRGMYF. For the CDR3, the DNA is TGTGCCATCAGTGACAGGGGGATGTACTTC. The chain carries TRBV10-3 and TRBJ2-7, with 7 bases matching TRBD1. The V gene's germline CDR1 is ENHRY and CDR2 SYGVKD. Trimming at V came to 3 bases and at J to 12 bases, leaving 2 bases not matched to a gene. The CDR3 is 10 amino acids.

This clonotype appeared many times. The rearrangement uses TRBV18 and TRBJ2-7; 7 bases align to TRBD2. With V trimmed by 2 bases and J by 2 bases, 6 bases remained unmatched. Germline V lookup: CDR1 KGHSH, CDR2 LQKENI. CDR3 length: 15 amino acids. The CDR3 is CASSPSASGTYEQYF. The CDR3 DNA reads TGTGCCAGCTCACCATCGGCTAGCGGTACCTACGAGCAGTACTTC.

This clonotype was recorded many times. The chain links TRBV7-2 to TRBJ1-5; TRBD1 might be the D (5 bases). Germline-derived CDR1 and CDR2 are SGHTA and FQGNSA. V shed 0 bases and J shed 7 bases, with 13 bases lying between them. CDR3 length: 15 residues. For the CDR3, the DNA is TGTGCCAGCAGCTTAGCGGAGCTGGGGGGGCAGCCCCAGCATTTT. Its translation is CASSLAELGGQPQHF.

This clonotype was recorded many times. The V call is TRBV4-3, the J call TRBJ2-3; a weak D match, TRBD1 (5 bases). Deletions cut 3 bases from V and 4 bases from J, with 8 bases between. The V gene's germline CDR1 is LGHNA and CDR2 YSLEER. The CDR3 has 13 amino acids. Here the CDR3 reads CASSQQGADTQYF. DNA for the CDR3: TGCGCCAGCAGCCAGCAAGGGGCAGATACGCAGTATTTT.

This clonotype was observed at least ten times. The chain is built from TRBV6-1 and TRBJ1-2, with D perhaps TRBD1 (5 bases). V was clipped by 6 bases and J by 0 bases, with 11 bases between them. This CDR3 contains 14 residues. CDR1 is MNHNS, CDR2 SASEGT, per germline. CDR3 region: CASSPMGANYGYTF. In DNA form, the CDR3 reads TGTGCCAGCAGCCCGATGGGGGCTAACTATGGCTACACCTTC.

The table lists this clonotype with many counts. The CDR3 region has the DNA TGCAGCGTGGCCGGCGGGACTTATCCCTACGAGCAGTACTTC. Protein: CSVAGGTYPYEQYF. The genes are TRBV29-1 and TRBJ2-7, with a possible D match to TRBD2 (6 bases). The CDR3 covers 14 residues. Germline V CDR1 and CDR2: SQVTM, ANQGSEA. V was pared by 6 bases and J by 2 bases, with 17 bases between.

This clonotype was recorded many times. The genes are TRBV10-3 and TRBJ2-3; 8 bases are shared with TRBD1. Trimming at V came to 10 bases and at J to 0 bases, leaving 3 bases not matched to a gene. Germline lookup yields CDR1 ENHRY and CDR2 SYGVKD. The CDR3 is 13 amino acids. The CDR3 DNA reads TGTGCCACCCGACAGGGGAGCACAGATACGCAGTATTTT. Translation gives CATRQGSTDTQYF.